This T cell receptor beta chain was recorded in a study of blood T cell repertoires in COVID-19. The overall study: Both acute and convalescent COVID-19 samples were obtained from the United States, Italy and Spain.

The authors' processing: Amplification of reference gene primers provided the estimated nucleated cell counts. The protocol was immunoSEQ multiplex PCR, while the TCRdb copy is restricted to in-frame clones and leaves out a portion. That table furnishes V, J and clone size, whereas the DNA furnished D and trimming. The sample comprises roughly 15,000 clones, approximately 73% of which are singletons, and approximately 9.7% rests with the top ten. Per the germline V gene, CDR1 is SGHVS and CDR2 is FQNEAQ. CDR3 size: 15 residues. J was trimmed by 0 bases and V by 5 bases; bases with no gene match: 4. This chain connects TRBV7-8 to TRBJ1-2, with 9 bases aligning to TRBD1. The sequence was collected from a man aged 65 to 85 with acute or convalescent COVID-19. Sequencing was performed on peripheral blood. CDR3 protein: CASSARQGANYGYTF. The CDR3 coding sequence is TGTGCCAGCAGCGCGAGACAGGGGGCTAACTATGGCTACACCTTC.